This T cell receptor (beta chain) is from a study of shared T cell receptors in the human thymus. Looked up from germline, CDR1 is MNHEY and CDR2 is SMNVEV (reference sequence). The CDR3 is 14 residues long. The ends were cut back, 3 bases at V and 2 bases at J, with 11 bases in the middle. This clone was observed a single time. Sequencing was performed with immunoSEQ multiplex PCR; in TCRdb, only in-frame clones are kept and a portion is missing. Among some 760,000 clones listed, 70% to 90% were seen once. The sample also formed part of further work on human thymus T cells. That paper states: Corrective heart surgery yielded resections, and these provided the thymus tissue.

The gene calls are TRBV27 and TRBJ2-7, with D tentatively TRBD2 (5 bases). This clonotype was obtained from a girl under three years old with a congenital heart defect. Input material: thymocytes. The CDR3 DNA reads TGTGCCAGCAGTTTGGAGGAATCGGCCTACGAGCAGTACTTC. This gives the protein CASSLEESAYEQYF.